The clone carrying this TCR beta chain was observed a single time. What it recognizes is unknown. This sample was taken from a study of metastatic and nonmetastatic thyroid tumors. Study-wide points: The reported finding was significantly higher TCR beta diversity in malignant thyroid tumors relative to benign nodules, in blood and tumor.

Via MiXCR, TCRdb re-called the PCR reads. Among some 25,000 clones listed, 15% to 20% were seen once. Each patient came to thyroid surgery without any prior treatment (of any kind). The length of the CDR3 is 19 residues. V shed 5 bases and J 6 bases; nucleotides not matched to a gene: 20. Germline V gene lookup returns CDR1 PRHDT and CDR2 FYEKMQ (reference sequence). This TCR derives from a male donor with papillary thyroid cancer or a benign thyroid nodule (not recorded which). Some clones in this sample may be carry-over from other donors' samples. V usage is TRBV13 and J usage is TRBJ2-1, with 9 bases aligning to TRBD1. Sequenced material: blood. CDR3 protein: CASSPTLYPGTGISNEQFF. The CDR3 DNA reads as TGTGCCAGCAGCCCTACACTTTATCCCGGGACAGGGATTTCCAATGAGCAGTTCTTC.